These 14 T cell receptor beta chains share one sample of origin, sequenced in a study of T cells in Graves' hyperthyroidism and ophthalmopathy. Amplification of TCR beta CDR3 regions used RNA as the template. Initially, a first-round RT-PCR of the TCR CDR3 employed the HTBI primer set. In TCRdb, the multiplex PCR reads were re-called with MiXCR into one record per CDR3 protein. This sample has some 490,000 distinct CDR3 sequences; 22% occur once, and the top ten carry less than 65%. The sample consisted of blood. The receptors come from a woman in her seventies with Graves' ophthalmopathy.

The chain joins TRBV19 to TRBJ2-3, with D possibly TRBD2 on 5 matching bases. The V end lost 5 bases, the J end lost 0 bases, and 12 bases lay between the germline ends. Germline CDR1 LNHDA, CDR2 SQIVND (reference sequence). The CDR3 totals 15 residues. In DNA, the CDR3 is TGTGCCAGTAGTGCCGCTAGCCGAAGCACAGATACGCAGTATTTT. It is translated as CASSAASRSTDTQYF.

Concerning this clonotype: At one end the junction does not follow the germline gene, possibly because of a read error. The chain couples TRBV24-1 to TRBJ1-3, with 8 positions matching TRBD1. CDR3 length: 19 amino acids. Germline V CDR1 and CDR2: KGHDR, SFDVKD. The CDR3 coding sequence is TGTGCCGCCAGTGATGTCTCCGGACAGGGCGAGGTGGGTGGAAACACCATATATTTT. As protein: CAASDVSGQGEVGGNTIYF.

This clonotype was recorded a few times. V gene TRBV24-1 combines with J gene TRBJ1-1; tentatively, D is TRBD1 (6 bases). The length of the CDR3 is 19 residues. The ends were cut back, 1 base at V and 6 bases at J, with 26 bases in the middle. The germline V gene encodes CDR1 KGHDR and CDR2 SFDVKD. The CDR3 sequence: CATSDFVKAAGDNGPEAFF. CDR3 nucleotide sequence: TGTGCCACCAGTGATTTTGTTAAGGCGGCAGGGGATAATGGCCCTGAAGCTTTCTTT.

This clonotype was detected only a few times. The V gene is TRBV5-1, the J gene TRBJ2-7; no reliable D call. With 0 bases removed from V and 2 bases from J, the gap between germline ends came to 15 bases. Per germline, CDR1 SGHRS and CDR2 YFSETQ. The CDR3 consists of 16 residues. The CDR3 bases are TGCGCCAGCAGCTTGGACTCATGGAGTGGCACCTACGAGCAGTACTTC. Translated, it gives CASSLDSWSGTYEQYF.

Points on this clonotype: The germline gene is not matched at one end of the junction; a read error may be the cause. The rearrangement uses TRBV29-1 and TRBJ1-2; no clear D gene. The germline CDR1 and CDR2 sequences are SQVTM and ANQGSEA. The CDR3 extends over 11 amino acids. In nucleotides, the CDR3 is TGCAGCATTGATCATTGGGGTGGCTACACCTTC. This sequence encodes CSIDHWGGYTF.

DNA for the CDR3: TGTGCCACCAGTGATTTGCGGGGGTCTGCGGGGGTGACGCAGTATTTT. Translated, it gives CATSDLRGSAGVTQYF. The chain couples TRBV24-1 to TRBJ2-3; 7 positions match TRBD2. Germline-derived CDR1 and CDR2 are KGHDR and SFDVKD. There are 16 residues in the CDR3. Unmatched junction bases numbered 11, after V lost 0 bases and J lost 9 bases.

The chain has TRBV11-3 and TRBJ2-5; D is undetermined. CDR1 SGHNT and CDR2 YENEEA come from the germline V gene. V gave up 1 base and J gave up 5 bases, with 14 bases separating them. This CDR3 spans 15 amino acids. CDR3 coding DNA: TGTGCCAGCAGCTTAGGCCAGAATCTCGCGGAGACCCAGTACTTC. Protein sequence: CASSLGQNLAETQYF.

The V gene is TRBV7-2, the J gene TRBJ1-5, with 7 bases lining up with TRBD1. The V and J ends lost 4 bases and 6 bases, in that order; junction bases with no gene match: 6. This CDR3 is 14 amino acids long. Germline V CDR1 and CDR2: SGHTA, FQGNSA. The CDR3 loop is CASSSQTGSQPQHF. In DNA form, the CDR3 reads TGTGCCAGCAGCTCCCAGACAGGGAGTCAGCCCCAGCATTTT.

The rearrangement joins TRBV12-3 or TRBV12-4 to TRBJ2-5; 15 bases are shared with TRBD2. The CDR3 contains 16 residues. The J segment lost 5 bases and the V segment lost 2 bases, leaving 3 bases of the junction unmatched. The CDR3 spells CASSLSGTSGRETQYF. The CDR3 DNA reads TGTGCCAGCAGTTTAAGTGGGACTAGCGGGAGGGAGACCCAGTACTTC.

The chain links TRBV7-9 to TRBJ2-1; weak D call: TRBD2 (6 bases). V shed 7 bases and J shed 2 bases, with 18 bases lying between them. This CDR3 is 16 amino acids long. The germline V gene has CDR1 SEHNR and CDR2 FQNEAQ (reference sequence). The CDR3 bases are TGTGCCAGCAACCACGGGGGTCTTTCTACCTACAATGAGCAGTTCTTC. Amino acids: CASNHGGLSTYNEQFF.

The CDR3 DNA is TGTGCCAGCAGTTACTCGGGGACAGGGTTTCTACGGAACGAGCAGTACTTC. As protein: CASSYSGTGFLRNEQYF. The chain uses TRBV6-5 and TRBJ2-7, with 9 bases identical to TRBD1. V dropped 0 bases and J dropped 5; count of bases not matched to a gene: 11. Germline values: CDR1 MNHEY, CDR2 SVGAGI. This CDR3 has 17 amino acids.

The V gene is TRBV5-8, the J gene TRBJ2-2, with D maybe TRBD1 (6 bases). CDR1 is SGHTS, CDR2 YDEGEE, per germline. V was clipped by 4 bases and J by 0 bases, with 13 bases between them. The CDR3 loop spans 16 amino acids. CDR3 in amino acids: CASSPLGQTNTGELFF. The CDR3 DNA sequence: TGTGCCAGCAGCCCTCTGGGACAAACGAACACCGGGGAGCTGTTTTTT.

The chain combines TRBV5-1 with TRBJ2-7, with TRBD2 identical over 7 bases. The trim removed 4 bases at V and 5 bases at J, leaving 9 bases unmatched. The CDR3 has 14 amino acids. Germline lookup yields CDR1 SGHRS and CDR2 YFSETQ. Here the CDR3 DNA reads TGCGCCAGCAGCCAGGGACTAACGAGTGACGAGCAGTACTTC. Translation gives CASSQGLTSDEQYF. Complete variable domain (other parts from reference TRBV5-1 and TRBJ2-7): KAGVTQTPRYLIKTRGQQVTLSCSPISGHRSVSWYQQTPGQGLQFLFEYFSETQRNKGNFPGRFSGRQFSNSRSEMNVSTLELGDSALYLCASSQGLTSDEQYFGPGTRLTVT.

This clonotype was seen repeatedly, ten times or more. The chain links TRBV3-1 to TRBJ1-1; D unresolved. The CDR3 consists of 14 residues. V was trimmed by 0 bases and J by 2 bases, leaving 7 bases between them. Germline CDR1 is LGHDT and CDR2 is YNNKEL (reference sequence). The CDR3 sequence: CASSQDLVNTEAFF. The CDR3 bases are TGTGCCAGCAGCCAAGATTTGGTTAACACTGAAGCTTTCTTT.